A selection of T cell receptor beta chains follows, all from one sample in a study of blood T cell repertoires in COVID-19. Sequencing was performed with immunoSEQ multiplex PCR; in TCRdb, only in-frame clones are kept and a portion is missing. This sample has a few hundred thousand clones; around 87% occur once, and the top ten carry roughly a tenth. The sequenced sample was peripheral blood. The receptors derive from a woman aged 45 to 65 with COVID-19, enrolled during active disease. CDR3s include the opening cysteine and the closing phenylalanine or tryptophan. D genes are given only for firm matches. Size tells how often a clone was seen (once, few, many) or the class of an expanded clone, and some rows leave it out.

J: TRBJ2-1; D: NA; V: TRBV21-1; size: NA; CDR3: CASKSGGPNEQFF; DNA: TGTGCCAGCAAATCTGGAGGCCCCAATGAGCAGTTCTTC
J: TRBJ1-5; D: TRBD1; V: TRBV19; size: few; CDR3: CASTETGGNQPQHF; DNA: TGTGCCAGTACCGAGACAGGGGGGAATCAGCCCCAGCATTTT
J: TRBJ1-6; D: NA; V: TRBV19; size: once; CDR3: CASTQGSLGSSPLHF; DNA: TGTGCCAGTACGCAGGGGTCGCTGGGTAGTTCACCCCTCCACTTT
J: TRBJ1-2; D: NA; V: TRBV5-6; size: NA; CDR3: CASSTVDTYYGYTF; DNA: TGTGCCAGCAGCACGGTGGACACCTACTATGGCTACACCTTC
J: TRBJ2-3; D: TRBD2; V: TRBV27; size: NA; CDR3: CASSFFSPGLAGFTDTQYF; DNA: TGTGCCAGCAGTTTCTTTTCGCCGGGACTAGCAGGGTTCACAGATACGCAGTATTTT
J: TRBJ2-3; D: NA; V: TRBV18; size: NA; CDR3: CASSFGSFSTDTQYF; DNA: TGTGCCAGCTCATTCGGGTCTTTTAGCACAGATACGCAGTATTTT
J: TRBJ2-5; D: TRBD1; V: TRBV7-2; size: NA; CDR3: CASSLGTGGGPETQYF; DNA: TGTGCCAGCAGCCTAGGGACAGGGGGGGGTCCGGAGACCCAGTACTTC
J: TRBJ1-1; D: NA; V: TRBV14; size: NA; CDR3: CASSQVRGTEAFF; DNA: TGTGCCAGCAGCCAAGTCAGGGGTACTGAAGCTTTCTTT
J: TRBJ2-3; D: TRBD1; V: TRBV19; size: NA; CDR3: CASKFLTGDTDTQYF; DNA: TGTGCCAGCAAGTTCCTTACAGGGGACACAGATACGCAGTATTTT
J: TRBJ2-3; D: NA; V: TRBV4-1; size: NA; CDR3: CASSQESAGRSHTDTQYF; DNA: TGCGCCAGCAGCCAAGAATCGGCAGGGAGGTCGCACACAGATACGCAGTATTTT
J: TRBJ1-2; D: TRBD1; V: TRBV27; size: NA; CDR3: CASSPQGAGYGYTF; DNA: TGTGCCAGCAGTCCACAGGGGGCTGGATATGGCTACACCTTC
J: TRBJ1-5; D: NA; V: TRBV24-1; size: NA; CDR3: CATSDLSGNQPQHF; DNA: TGTGCCACCAGTGATTTAAGCGGAAATCAGCCCCAGCATTTT
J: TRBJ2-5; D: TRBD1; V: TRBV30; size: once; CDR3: CAWSAGTGEETQYF; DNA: TGTGCCTGGAGTGCGGGGACAGGTGAAGAGACCCAGTACTTC
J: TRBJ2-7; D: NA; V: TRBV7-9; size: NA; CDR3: CASSSQGGSYEQYF; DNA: TGTGCCAGCAGCTCCCAGGGAGGTTCCTACGAGCAGTACTTC
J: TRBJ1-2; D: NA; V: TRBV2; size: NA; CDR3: CASSEADSNYGYTF; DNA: TGTGCCAGCAGTGAAGCGGACAGTAACTATGGCTACACCTTC
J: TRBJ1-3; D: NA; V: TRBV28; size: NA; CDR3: CASSFYSGNTIYF; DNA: TGTGCCAGCAGTTTTTATTCTGGAAACACCATATATTTT
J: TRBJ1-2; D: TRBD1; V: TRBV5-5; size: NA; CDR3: CASSHGQGNSYTF; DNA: TGTGCCAGCAGCCATGGACAGGGGAACAGCTACACCTTC
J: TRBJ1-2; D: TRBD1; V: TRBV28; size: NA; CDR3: CASSLPSTGGLSYGYTF; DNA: TGTGCCAGCAGTTTGCCCTCGACAGGGGGCTTAAGCTATGGCTACACCTTC
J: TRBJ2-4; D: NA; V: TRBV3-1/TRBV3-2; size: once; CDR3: CASSQIGIQYF; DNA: TGTGCCAGCAGCCAAATCGGCATTCAGTACTTC
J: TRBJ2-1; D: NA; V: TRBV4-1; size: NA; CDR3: CASSPVYSNEQFF; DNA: TGCGCCAGCAGCCCAGTGTACAGCAATGAGCAGTTCTTC
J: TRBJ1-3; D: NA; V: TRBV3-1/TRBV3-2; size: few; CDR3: CASSRAGHPFSGNTIYF; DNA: TGTGCCAGCAGCCGAGCGGGGCATCCCTTCTCTGGAAACACCATATATTTT
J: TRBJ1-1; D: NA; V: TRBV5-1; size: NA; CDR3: CASSLLVQGNTEAFF; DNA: TGCGCCAGCAGCTTGTTGGTTCAGGGCAACACTGAAGCTTTCTTT
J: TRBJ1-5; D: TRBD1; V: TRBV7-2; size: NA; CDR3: CASSLVTGTGGPQHF; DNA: TGTGCCAGCAGCTTAGTGACAGGGACAGGGGGCCCCCAGCATTTT
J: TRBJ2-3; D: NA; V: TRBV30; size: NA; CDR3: CAWMGGAVDTQYF; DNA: TGTGCCTGGATGGGGGGAGCAGTAGATACGCAGTATTTT
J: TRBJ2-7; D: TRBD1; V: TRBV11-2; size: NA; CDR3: CASSLGDRGSYEQYF; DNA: TGTGCCAGCAGCTTAGGGGACAGGGGGTCCTACGAGCAGTACTTC
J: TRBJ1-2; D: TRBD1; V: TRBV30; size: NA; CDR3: CAWERRGRNYGYTF; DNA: TGTGCCTGGGAACGAAGGGGGCGTAACTATGGCTACACCTTC
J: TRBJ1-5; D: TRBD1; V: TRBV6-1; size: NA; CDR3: CASSGLGTGAFNQPQHF; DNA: TGTGCCAGCAGTGGCCTCGGGACAGGGGCCTTCAATCAGCCCCAGCATTTT
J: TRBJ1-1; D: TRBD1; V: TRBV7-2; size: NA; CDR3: CASSLGTGGNAEAFF; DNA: TGTGCCAGCAGCTTAGGAACAGGGGGCAACGCTGAAGCTTTCTTT
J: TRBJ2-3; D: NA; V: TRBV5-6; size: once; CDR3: CASSLTGTDTQYF; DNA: TGTGCCAGCAGCTTGACGGGGACAGATACGCAGTATTTT
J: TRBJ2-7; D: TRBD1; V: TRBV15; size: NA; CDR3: CATSRAHPSQGSSSYEQYF; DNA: TGTGCCACCAGCAGAGCCCATCCCTCACAGGGGTCGAGCTCCTACGAGCAGTACTTC
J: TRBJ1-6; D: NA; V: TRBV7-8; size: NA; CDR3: CASSLEGDSPLHF; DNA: TGTGCCAGCAGCTTAGAAGGGGATTCACCCCTCCACTTT
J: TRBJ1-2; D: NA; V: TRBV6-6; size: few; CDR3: CASSRAQVGRNGYTF; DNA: TGTGCCAGCAGTAGGGCACAGGTAGGAAGGAATGGCTACACCTTC
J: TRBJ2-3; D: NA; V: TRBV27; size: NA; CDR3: CASSFLQSSTDTQYF; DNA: TGTGCCAGCAGTTTCCTACAGAGTAGCACAGATACGCAGTATTTT
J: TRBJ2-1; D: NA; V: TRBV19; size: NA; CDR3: CASSFGGYDEQFF; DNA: TGTGCCAGTAGTTTCGGAGGGTACGATGAGCAGTTCTTC
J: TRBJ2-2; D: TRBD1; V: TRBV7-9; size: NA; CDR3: CASSSDRAGGELFF; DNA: TGTGCCAGCAGCTCGGACAGGGCGGGCGGGGAGCTGTTTTTT
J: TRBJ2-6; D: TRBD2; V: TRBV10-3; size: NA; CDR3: CAISPWGGSGANVLTF; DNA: TGTGCCATCTCCCCTTGGGGGGGATCGGGGGCCAACGTCCTGACTTTC
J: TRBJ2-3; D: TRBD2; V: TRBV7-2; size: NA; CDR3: CASSPPGGTQYF; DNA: TGTGCCAGCAGCCCTCCGGGAGGTACGCAGTATTTT
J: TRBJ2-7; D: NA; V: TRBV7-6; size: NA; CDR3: CASSPQETYEQYF; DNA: TGTGCCAGCAGCCCACAGGAGACCTACGAGCAGTACTTC
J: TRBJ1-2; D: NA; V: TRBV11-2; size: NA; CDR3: CASSVRTHYGYTF; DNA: TGTGCCAGCAGCGTGAGGACACACTATGGCTACACCTTC
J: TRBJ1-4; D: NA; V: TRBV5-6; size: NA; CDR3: CASAEGRGFNEKLFF; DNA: TGTGCCAGCGCTGAAGGTCGGGGTTTTAATGAAAAACTGTTTTTT
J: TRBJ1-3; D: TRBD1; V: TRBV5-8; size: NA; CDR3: CASSPGQVSGNTIYF; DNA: TGTGCCAGCAGCCCAGGACAGGTCTCTGGAAACACCATATATTTT
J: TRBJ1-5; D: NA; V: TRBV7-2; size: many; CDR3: CASSPREAMQPQHF; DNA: TGTGCCAGCAGCCCCCGAGAAGCGATGCAGCCCCAGCATTTT
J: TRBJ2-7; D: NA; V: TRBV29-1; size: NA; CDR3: CSVGADHEQYF; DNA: TGCAGCGTAGGGGCGGATCACGAGCAGTACTTC
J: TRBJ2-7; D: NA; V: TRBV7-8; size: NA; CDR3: CASSLVGWEQYF; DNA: TGTGCCAGCAGCTTAGTCGGTTGGGAGCAGTACTTC
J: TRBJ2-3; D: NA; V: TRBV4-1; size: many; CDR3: CASSPPGSDTQYF; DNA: TGCGCCAGCAGCCCCCCAGGCTCAGATACGCAGTATTTT
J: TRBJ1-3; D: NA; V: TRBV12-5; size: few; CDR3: CASGTSGSGNTIYF; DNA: TGTGCTAGTGGTACCTCAGGGTCTGGAAACACCATATATTTT